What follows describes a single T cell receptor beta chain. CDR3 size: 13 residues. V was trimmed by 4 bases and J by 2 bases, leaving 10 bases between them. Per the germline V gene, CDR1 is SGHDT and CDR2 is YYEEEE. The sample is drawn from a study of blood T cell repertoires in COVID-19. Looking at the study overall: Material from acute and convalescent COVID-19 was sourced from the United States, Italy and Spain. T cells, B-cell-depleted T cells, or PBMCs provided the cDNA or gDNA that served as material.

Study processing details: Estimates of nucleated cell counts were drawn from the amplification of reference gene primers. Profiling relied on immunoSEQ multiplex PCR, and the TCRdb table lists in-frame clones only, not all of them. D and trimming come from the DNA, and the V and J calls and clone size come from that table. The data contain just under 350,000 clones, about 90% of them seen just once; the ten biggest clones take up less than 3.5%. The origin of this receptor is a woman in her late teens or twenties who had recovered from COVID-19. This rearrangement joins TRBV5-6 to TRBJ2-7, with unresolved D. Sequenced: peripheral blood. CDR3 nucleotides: TGTGCCAGCAGCCCGCAGGATCCCTACGAGCAGTACGTC. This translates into CASSPQDPYEQYV.